This TCR beta chain was identified in a study of cytomegalovirus exposure and HLA in healthy donors. General study points: Excluded: some indistinguishable V segments such as TRBV6-2 and TRBV6-3.

V gave up 3 bases and J gave up 0 bases, with 9 bases separating them. This CDR3 is built from 14 residues. Germline V gene lookup returns CDR1 SGHRS and CDR2 YFSETQ. Nominally healthy donors were sampled, though unrecorded immune exposures were likely. PCR was performed using 60 Vbeta and 13 Jbeta primers. Clones were sequenced by immunoSEQ multiplex PCR, and TCRdb holds only the in-frame ones, with some missing. The table lists about 200,000 clones, more than 9.5% of them singletons, with approximately 7.8% in the top ten. As to this clone: The antigen is unknown.

The rearrangement joins TRBV5-1 to TRBJ1-1, with D possibly matching TRBD1 (6 bases). The receptor's source is a man aged 50-59 years in good health and CMV-seropositive. The sample taken for sequencing was PBMCs. The CDR3 DNA reads TGCGCCAGCAGCTACGGGACATTGAACACTGAAGCTTTCTTT. It codes for CASSYGTLNTEAFF.